Following are 23 T cell receptor beta chains from one sample sequenced in a study of T cell changes during pregnancy in multiple sclerosis. The table came from immunoSEQ multiplex PCR; TCRdb's copy has only in-frame clones and leaves some out. The sample contains around 30,000 clones, 90% of which appear only once. Here the sequenced sample was CD4+ T cells from peripheral blood mononuclear cells, taken in the third trimester of pregnancy. The receptors shown here come from a female donor in good health, enrolled as a control in a pregnancy study.

This chain uses TRBV5-1 with TRBJ2-3, with 12 bases that match TRBD2. V was clipped by 4 bases and J by 6 bases; unmatched bases: 9. CDR1 is SGHRS and CDR2 is YFSETQ in the germline V gene. The length of the CDR3 is 16 residues. In nucleotides, the CDR3 is TGCGCCAGCAGCCGTGGACCGGGACTAGCGGGCGATACGCAGTATTTT. It specifies CASSRGPGLAGDTQYF.

The rearrangement joins TRBV19 to TRBJ1-2; 10 bases match TRBD1. This CDR3 spans 14 amino acids. CDR1 and CDR2 (germline): LNHDA, SQIVND (reference sequence). The trim removed 5 bases at V and 6 bases at J, leaving 6 bases unmatched. This chain's CDR3 is CASSPLDRGNGYTF. The CDR3 DNA follows: TGTGCCAGTAGTCCCTTGGACAGGGGGAATGGCTACACCTTC.

The chain couples TRBV19 to TRBJ1-2, with 7 bases matching TRBD1. The CDR3 sequence is 16 residues long. The germline gives CDR1 LNHDA, CDR2 SQIVND (reference sequence). With 0 bases clipped from V and 1 base from J, the junction kept 5 bases outside the gene matches. The CDR3 sequence: CASSIDPGQINYGYTF. CDR3 DNA: TGTGCCAGTAGTATAGACCCGGGACAGATTAACTATGGCTACACCTTC.

The chain uses TRBV5-8 and TRBJ1-5; TRBD1 might be the D (5 bases). The germline V and J ends were trimmed by 2 bases and 1 base, with 10 bases remaining between them. The V gene's germline CDR1 is SGHTS and CDR2 YDEGEE. The CDR3 runs 15 residues. CDR3 DNA sequence: TGTGCCAGCAGCTTAGGAGGGGAAAGCAATCAGCCCCAGCATTTT. This codes for CASSLGGESNQPQHF.

The chain combines TRBV5-4 with TRBJ1-2, with D unresolved. CDR1 is SGHNT, CDR2 YYREEE, per germline (reference sequence). With 1 base removed from V and 4 bases from J, the gap between germline ends came to 11 bases. This CDR3 is 14 amino acids long. CDR3 nucleotide sequence: TGTGCCAGCAGCTTGCAACCGGAGCCCTATGGCTACACCTTC. This translates into CASSLQPEPYGYTF.

The J gene is TRBJ2-1, the V gene TRBV5-1; 14 nucleotides align to TRBD2. Germline-derived CDR1 and CDR2 are SGHRS and YFSETQ. V lost 7 bases to trimming and J lost 8 bases; unmatched junction nucleotides: 8. CDR3 length: 15 amino acids. This CDR3 is CASGPGLAGVDEQFF. The CDR3 DNA follows: TGCGCCAGCGGACCGGGACTAGCGGGAGTCGATGAGCAGTTCTTC.

The CDR3 loop reads CASSVSGRVDTQYF. Here the CDR3 DNA reads TGTGCCAGCAGCGTTAGCGGGAGGGTTGATACGCAGTATTTT. V and J are TRBV11-2 and TRBJ2-3; 11 bases are shared with TRBD2. V shed 5 bases, J shed 6 bases, and the junction held 4 bases outside the gene matches. The CDR3 covers 14 residues. Germline CDR1 and CDR2: SGHAT and FQNNGV.

V usage is TRBV7-8 and J usage is TRBJ2-3; D gene ambiguous. Germline V gene data show CDR1 as SGHVS and CDR2 as FQNEAQ. CDR3 length: 14 amino acids. The germline V and J ends were trimmed by 1 base and 0 bases, with 5 bases remaining between them. DNA for the CDR3: TGTGCCAGCAGCTTAGTGGCTAGCACAGATACGCAGTATTTT. Encoded protein: CASSLVASTDTQYF.

The rearrangement joins TRBV30 to TRBJ1-1; D gene uncertain. The CDR3 is made up of 14 amino acids. Germline V gene sequence: CDR1 GTSNPN, CDR2 SVGIG (reference sequence). V dropped 6 bases and J dropped 1 base, with 15 bases sitting between them. The DNA of the CDR3 is TGTGCCTGCGAGAACGTGAGGAGGAACACTGAAGCTTTCTTT. It translates to CACENVRRNTEAFF.

V usage is TRBV4-2 and J usage is TRBJ2-7, with 7 bases matching TRBD2. Germline CDR1 reads LGHNA; CDR2 reads YNFKEQ. The CDR3 is 16 residues long. Germline trimming cut 4 bases from V and 7 bases from J; bases unmatched to any gene: 16. CDR3 protein: CASSREASGPLGEQYF. CDR3 coding DNA: TGTGCCAGCAGCCGGGAAGCTAGCGGACCGTTGGGTGAGCAGTACTTC.

In DNA form, the CDR3 reads TGTGCTAGTGGTTTGGTTTATGGAAACACCATATATTTT. It codes for CASGLVYGNTIYF. This chain connects TRBV12-5 to TRBJ1-3; no definite D call. Trimming took 0 bases from V and 3 from J, leaving 3 bases between them. Per the germline V gene, CDR1 is LGHNT and CDR2 is FRNRAP. This CDR3 has 13 residues.

The chain links TRBV15 to TRBJ1-5; tentative D call: TRBD1 (5 bases). This CDR3 comprises 14 residues. In germline, CDR1 is LNHNV, CDR2 YYDKDF (reference sequence). The germline V and J ends were trimmed by 0 bases and 7 bases, with 10 bases remaining between them. CDR3 DNA sequence: TGTGCCACCAGCAGAGAGGAGGGGCCCCAGCCCCAGCATTTT. As protein: CATSREEGPQPQHF.

J is TRBJ1-4 and V is TRBV7-2; D possibly corresponds to TRBD1 (5 bases). The CDR3 length is 15 residues. Trimming pared 2 bases from V and 3 bases from J, leaving 10 bases between. Germline lookup yields CDR1 SGHTA and CDR2 FQGNSA. The CDR3 bases are TGTGCCAGCAGCTTAAGGCCGGGGGCTAATGAAAAACTGTTTTTT. This encodes CASSLRPGANEKLFF.

The rearrangement links TRBV7-2 to TRBJ1-1, with D tentatively TRBD1 (6 bases). V was cut by 1 base and J by 5 bases, with 17 bases left in between. Per germline, CDR1 SGHTA and CDR2 FQGNSA. The CDR3 has 16 residues. CDR3 sequence reads: CASSLEGVGSGTEAFF. The CDR3, as DNA: TGTGCCAGCAGCTTAGAGGGGGTGGGGAGTGGGACTGAAGCTTTCTTT.

This clone was seen a handful of times. The genes are TRBV27 and TRBJ1-5, with TRBD1 matching over 7 bases. This CDR3 contains 14 residues. Germline CDR1 reads MNHEY; CDR2 reads SMNVEV (reference sequence). The V and J ends lost 4 bases and 7 bases, in that order; junction bases with no gene match: 7. The CDR3, as DNA: TGTGCCAGCAGTTACAGACAGGGAGGCCAGCCCCAGCATTTT. Translated, it gives CASSYRQGGQPQHF.

The rearrangement joins TRBV27 to TRBJ2-2; 7 bases line up with TRBD1. Trimming cost V 7 bases and J 4 bases; bases outside gene matches: 12. There are 16 residues in the CDR3. Germline V gives CDR1 MNHEY, CDR2 SMNVEV (reference sequence). The CDR3 loop is CASKFGVGDSTGELFF. In DNA form, the CDR3 reads TGTGCCAGCAAATTTGGTGTTGGGGACAGCACCGGGGAGCTGTTTTTT.

This sequence joins TRBV5-1 and TRBJ1-4; D remains unclear. This CDR3 spans 15 amino acids. The germline CDR1 and CDR2 sequences are SGHRS and YFSETQ. V was pared by 0 bases and J by 0 bases, with 6 bases between. The CDR3 nucleotides read TGCGCCAGCAGCTTGGCTGGAGCAACTAATGAAAAACTGTTTTTT. Translation gives CASSLAGATNEKLFF. The full variable domain, with the rest looked up from reference TRBV5-1 and TRBJ1-4, is KAGVTQTPRYLIKTRGQQVTLSCSPISGHRSVSWYQQTPGQGLQFLFEYFSETQRNKGNFPGRFSGRQFSNSRSEMNVSTLELGDSALYLCASSLAGATNEKLFFGSGTQLSVL.

V and J are TRBV19 and TRBJ2-4; 8 nucleotides line up with TRBD2. The CDR3 totals 18 residues. Per germline, CDR1 LNHDA and CDR2 SQIVND (reference sequence). V gave up 6 bases and J gave up 0 bases; unmatched junction bases: 13. The CDR3 spells CASSQRGTSIVAKNIQYF. The DNA of the CDR3 is TGTGCCAGTAGCCAGCGGGGGACGAGCATTGTAGCCAAAAACATTCAGTACTTC.

The chain recombines TRBV6-5 with TRBJ2-7, with D uncertain. CDR3 length: 14 residues. Germline V gene lookup returns CDR1 MNHEY and CDR2 SVGAGI. Trimming took 0 bases from V and 0 from J, leaving 6 bases between them. The CDR3 sequence: CASSYSLSSYEQYF. The CDR3 region has the DNA TGTGCCAGCAGTTACTCACTTAGCTCCTACGAGCAGTACTTC.

The chain links TRBV6-5 to TRBJ1-1, with D possibly TRBD1 on 6 matching bases. Germline lookup yields CDR1 MNHEY and CDR2 SVGAGI. V was shortened by 8 bases and J by 4 bases, with 14 bases between the two germline ends. The CDR3 is made up of 13 amino acids. In DNA form, the CDR3 reads TGTGCCAGCCGAGAGGACAGCGCCACTGAAGCTTTCTTT. Residues: CASREDSATEAFF.

CDR3 DNA: TGTGCCAGCAGCCGAGGGCTGGGAACAAACTATGGCTACACCTTC. Protein: CASSRGLGTNYGYTF. This chain connects TRBV7-8 to TRBJ1-2; D not resolved. CDR1 is SGHVS and CDR2 is FQNEAQ in the germline V gene. V was pared by 5 bases and J by 2 bases, with 15 bases between. The CDR3 has 15 amino acids. The full variable domain, completed using reference TRBV7-8 and TRBJ1-2, is GAGVSQSPRYKVAKRGQDVALRCDPISGHVSLFWYQQALGQGPEFLTYFQNEAQLDKSGLPSDRFFAERPEGSVSTLKIQRTQQEDSAVYLCASSRGLGTNYGYTFGSGTRLTVV.

The rearrangement uses TRBV25-1 and TRBJ2-5, with D possibly being TRBD1 (5 bases). Trimming took 2 bases from V and 5 from J, leaving 9 bases between them. The CDR3 is 13 amino acids. Germline V gene sequence: CDR1 MGHDK, CDR2 SYGVNS. CDR3 coding DNA: TGTGCCAGCAGTGAACAGGGTCGGGAGACCCAGTACTTC. The encoded protein is CASSEQGRETQYF.

The chain uses TRBV5-1 and TRBJ2-7; tentatively, D is TRBD2 (6 bases). V was cut by 0 bases and J by 3 bases, with 16 bases left in between. CDR1 and CDR2 (germline): SGHRS, YFSETQ. There are 16 residues in the CDR3. In DNA form, the CDR3 reads TGCGCCAGCAGCTTGGTAGCGTCTCCGGAGGGCTACGAGCAGTACTTC. Protein sequence: CASSLVASPEGYEQYF.